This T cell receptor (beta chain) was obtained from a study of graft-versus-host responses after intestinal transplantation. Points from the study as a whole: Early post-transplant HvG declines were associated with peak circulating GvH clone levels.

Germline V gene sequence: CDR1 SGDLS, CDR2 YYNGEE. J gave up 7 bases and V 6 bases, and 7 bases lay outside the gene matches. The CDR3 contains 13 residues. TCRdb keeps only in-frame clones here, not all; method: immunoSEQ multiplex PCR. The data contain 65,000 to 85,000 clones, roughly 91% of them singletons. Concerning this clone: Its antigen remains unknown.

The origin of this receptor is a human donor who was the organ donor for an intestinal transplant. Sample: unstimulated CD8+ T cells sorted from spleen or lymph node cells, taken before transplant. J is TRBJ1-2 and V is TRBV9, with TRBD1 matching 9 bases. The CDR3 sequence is CASKRQGVTGYTF. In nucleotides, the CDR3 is TGTGCCAGCAAACGACAGGGGGTGACTGGCTACACCTTC.